The 5 T cell receptor beta chains presented below share a single source sample, sequenced in a study of T cell responses to AZD1222 COVID-19 vaccine. Libraries were prepared by immunoSEQ multiplex PCR; TCRdb keeps only in-frame clonotypes and omits some of them. The data show approximately 43,000 clones, roughly 88% seen once. The sequenced sample was peripheral blood, obtained 28 days after the second AZD1222 dose. Receptors were obtained from an adult who received the AZD1222 COVID-19 vaccine.

In nucleotides, the CDR3 is TGTGCTAGTGGTCAGCAAGAGACCCAGTACTTC. It codes for CASGQQETQYF. The chain joins TRBV12-5 to TRBJ2-5; D is unclear. The CDR3 sequence is 11 residues long. Germline CDR1 reads LGHNT; CDR2 reads FRNRAP. The V end was cut by 5 bases, the J end by 2 bases, with 3 bases between.

This rearrangement joins TRBV7-2 to TRBJ2-7; 9 nucleotides align to TRBD2. The CDR3 totals 14 residues. The V and J ends lost 4 bases and 4 bases, in that order; junction bases with no gene match: 5. Germline values: CDR1 SGHTA, CDR2 FQGNSA. CDR3 bases: TGTGCCAGCAGCTCTAGCGGGGTAGGATACGAGCAGTACTTC. Translated, it gives CASSSSGVGYEQYF.

V usage is TRBV7-2 and J usage is TRBJ1-6; D is ambiguous. Trimming stripped 0 bases from V and 2 bases from J, with 8 bases between. Germline CDR1 SGHTA, CDR2 FQGNSA. The CDR3 is 16 amino acids. The chain's CDR3 is CASSLASTTYNSPLHF. In DNA form, the CDR3 reads TGTGCCAGCAGCTTAGCCAGCACGACCTATAATTCACCCCTCCACTTT.

The CDR3 DNA follows: TGCGCCAGCAGCCCCGGGACAGGGGGCTGGAATGGCTACACCTTC. Protein product: CASSPGTGGWNGYTF. This chain links TRBV5-1 with TRBJ1-2, with TRBD1 matching over 12 bases. The CDR3 sequence is 15 residues long. CDR1 and CDR2 (germline): SGHRS, YFSETQ. With 4 bases clipped from V and 6 bases from J, the junction kept 7 bases outside the gene matches.

The chain links TRBV24-1 to TRBJ1-2, with D maybe TRBD1 (6 bases). The CDR3 has 14 amino acids. V lost 4 bases, J lost 8 bases, and 16 bases lay in between. The V gene's germline CDR1 is KGHDR and CDR2 SFDVKD. The CDR3 is CATSDPSSGVGYTF. The CDR3, as DNA: TGTGCCACCAGTGACCCGTCCTCAGGGGTCGGCTACACCTTC.